The subject of this entry is one T cell receptor beta chain. These data originate in a study of control samples from healthy donors and cancer patients. Here immunoSEQ multiplex PCR was the method, and the copy in TCRdb shows in-frame clones only, minus some. The sample includes around 200,000 clones, 90% to 95% of them seen just once. Trimming removed 4 bases at V and 8 bases at J, with 14 bases between. This CDR3 has 13 amino acids. The germline gives CDR1 SEHNR, CDR2 FQNEAQ (reference sequence). The sequence came from a man between 18 and 29 years old in good health. The sample consisted of blood. The J gene is TRBJ1-1, the V gene TRBV7-9, with D unresolved. The CDR3 spells CASSSSTRREAFF. CDR3 DNA sequence: TGTGCCAGCAGCTCATCAACCCGGAGGGAAGCTTTCTTT.